The clone carrying this TCR beta chain was counted at least ten times. Its target is unknown. The sample belongs to a study of CD8+CD57+ T cells in acquired aplastic anemia. Across the whole study: DNA per sorted CD4+ or CD8+ sample ranged roughly 0.17 to 27.4 ug, averaging about 3.4 ug. Sequencing produced an average of around 10 million reads per healthy donor for CD4+ cells.

CDR3 and TCR beta VDJ profiling relied on genomic DNA as the template. TCRdb used MiXCR to reprocess the reads, holding one entry per CDR3 protein. Of about 210,000 distinct CDR3 sequences in the sample, 34% were seen once. Germline lookup yields CDR1 LNHDA and CDR2 SQIVND (reference sequence). V lost 5 bases, J lost 0 bases, and 8 bases lay in between. CDR3 length equals 14 residues. Study-level findings and limits: Controls and patients did not differ significantly in CD8+ Simpson's diversity. Overlapping CD8+ CDR3 repertoires of patients and controls contained about 27 shared sequences.

The J gene is TRBJ1-5, the V gene TRBV19, with D uncertain. This sequence was found in a human donor in good health, serving as a control. Material for sequencing was sorted CD4+, CD8+, or CD8+CD57+ T cells (not recorded which) from PBMCs. CDR3 amino acids: CASSDGNSNQPQHF. In nucleotides, the CDR3 is TGTGCCAGTAGTGACGGTAATAGCAATCAGCCCCAGCATTTT.